In this sample, the clone carrying this TCR beta chain turned up a few times. Its antigen is currently unknown. The CDR3 extends over 14 amino acids. Germline V lookup: CDR1 SGHRS, CDR2 YFSETQ. J lost 8 bases, V lost 4 bases, and 7 bases had no gene match. This record comes from a study of immune heterogeneity within non-small cell lung tumors. Study-wide results and caveats: Largely, high-frequency T-cell receptor beta clonotypes differed from one individual patient to another.

Multiplex PCR (32 V and 13 J primers) was used to amplify the TCR beta CDR3. TCRdb re-called the multiplex PCR reads through MiXCR, storing one row per CDR3 protein. The repertoire holds 10,000 to 13,000 distinct CDR3 sequences, with under 30% as singletons. At 600 to 750 ng per sample, bulk tumor genomic DNA provided the template. Surgeons took several biopsies per primary tumor, spaced far apart, during surgery. Curative surgery was undertaken by patients, who had untreated, newly diagnosed non-small cell lung cancer. Everyone who gave samples had just been diagnosed with non-small cell lung cancer and was having surgery with curative intent.

Source material: lung tumor tissue. This rearrangement joins TRBV5-1 to TRBJ1-4, with 8 nucleotides matching TRBD1. The clonotype was recovered from a woman aged 60-70 years with non-small cell lung cancer. CDR3 nucleotides: TGCGCCAGCAGCCCCGGGACAGGACAAGAAAAACTGTTTTTT. This gives the protein CASSPGTGQEKLFF.